The 17 T cell receptor beta chains in this list originate from one sample, sequenced in a study of CD8 T cells in Susac syndrome. When the RNA was reverse transcribed, random hexamers were used with an input of roughly 0.5 to 1 ug. In TCRdb, the immunoSEQ multiplex PCR reads were re-called with MiXCR into one record per CDR3 protein. The sample has roughly 140,000 distinct CDR3 sequences; 85% to 95% are singletons. The sequencing sample was made of CD8+ T cells from PBMCs. All receptors come from a human donor in good health.

This chain links TRBV27 with TRBJ2-3, with 8 positions matching TRBD1. Germline V CDR1 and CDR2: MNHEY, SMNVEV (reference sequence). The J segment lost 3 bases and the V segment lost 3 bases, leaving 11 bases of the junction unmatched. This CDR3 has 17 amino acids. The CDR3 loop reads CASSFRTGYGVTDTQYF. DNA of the CDR3: TGTGCCAGCAGTTTTAGGACAGGGTACGGTGTTACAGATACGCAGTATTTT.

V is TRBV29-1 and J is TRBJ1-1; no reliable D call. Trimming pared 7 bases from V and 3 bases from J, leaving 18 bases between. Germline V gives CDR1 SQVTM, CDR2 ANQGSEA. The CDR3 contains 14 residues. The CDR3 reads CSARGTVGHTEAFF. DNA of the CDR3: TGCAGCGCCAGAGGAACAGTGGGTCACACTGAAGCTTTCTTT.

This rearrangement joins TRBV20-1 to TRBJ2-1; TRBD2 matches at 9 bases. The CDR3 consists of 14 residues. Germline V gene data show CDR1 as DFQATT and CDR2 as SNEGSKA (reference sequence). The V gene end was trimmed by 6 bases and the J gene end by 10 bases; junction bases not matched to a gene: 13. In DNA, the CDR3 is TGCAGTGCCAAGGGGCTAGCGGGATTCCGCGAGCAGTTCTTC. This encodes CSAKGLAGFREQFF.

This chain uses TRBV15 with TRBJ1-1; D is ambiguous. There are 14 residues in the CDR3. CDR1 and CDR2 (germline): LNHNV, YYDKDF (reference sequence). V was trimmed by 1 base and J by 4 bases, leaving 10 bases between them. The CDR3 DNA follows: TGTGCCACCAGCAGAGCAGTGAGAGTCACTGAAGCTTTCTTT. It encodes CATSRAVRVTEAFF.

The chain recombines TRBV28 with TRBJ2-5; no reliable D call. Germline CDR1 MDHEN, CDR2 SYDVKM. The CDR3 is 15 residues long. Trimming pared 1 base from V and 2 bases from J, leaving 11 bases between. The CDR3 DNA is TGTGCCAGCAGTTTATCGGCGGATTCACAAGAGACCCAGTACTTC. Protein product: CASSLSADSQETQYF.

The CDR3 coding sequence is TGTGCCAGCAGCCCGCTGACAGGGGGCCCCTATGGCTACACCTTC. Translation: CASSPLTGGPYGYTF. J is TRBJ1-2 and V is TRBV11-2; 10 bases map to TRBD1. Germline trimming cut 5 bases from V and 4 bases from J; bases unmatched to any gene: 7. The CDR3 has 15 residues. CDR1 is SGHAT and CDR2 is FQNNGV in the germline V gene. The entire variable domain, with the rest obtained from reference TRBV11-2 and TRBJ1-2, is as follows: EAGVAQSPRYKIIEKRQSVAFWCNPISGHATLYWYQQILGQGPKLLIQFQNNGVVDDSQLPKDRFSAERLKGVDSTLKIQPAKLEDSAVYLCASSPLTGGPYGYTFGSGTRLTVV.

V gene TRBV24-1 combines with J gene TRBJ2-7; D remains ambiguous. CDR3 size: 11 residues. The germline V gene has CDR1 KGHDR and CDR2 SFDVKD. Trimming took off 3 bases at V and 3 bases at J, with 2 bases between the two ends. This CDR3 reads CATSDRYEQYF. The CDR3 DNA reads as TGTGCCACCAGTGATCGCTACGAGCAGTACTTC.

This chain uses TRBV19 with TRBJ2-7; no clear D gene. The V gene lost 7 bases and the J gene lost 3 bases, with 10 bases spanning the gap. Germline V lookup: CDR1 LNHDA, CDR2 SQIVND (reference sequence). The CDR3 runs to 12 residues. CDR3 DNA: TGTGCCAGTAATTCACCTAGCTACGAGCAGTACTTC. This translates into CASNSPSYEQYF.

The rearrangement links TRBV6-2 or TRBV6-3 to TRBJ2-1; the D gene is possibly TRBD1 (5 bases). This CDR3 has 16 amino acids. V shed 0 bases and J shed 1 base, with 10 bases lying between them. The germline V gene encodes CDR1 MNHEY and CDR2 SVGEGT. This CDR3 is CASSYSWAGSYNEQFF. The CDR3 DNA reads as TGTGCCAGCAGTTACTCGTGGGCAGGGTCCTACAATGAGCAGTTCTTC.

J is TRBJ2-5 and V is TRBV28, with D perhaps matching TRBD1 (6 bases). Germline V gene sequence: CDR1 MDHEN, CDR2 SYDVKM. CDR3 length: 15 amino acids. V gave up 4 bases and J gave up 4 bases, with 16 bases separating them. In nucleotides, the CDR3 is TGTGCCAGCAGTTCTAACTCCAGGGGTCCAGAGACCCAGTACTTC. This codes for CASSSNSRGPETQYF.

V is TRBV27 and J is TRBJ2-5, with D tentatively TRBD1 or TRBD2 (5 bases each). CDR1 is MNHEY, CDR2 SMNVEV, per germline (reference sequence). Trimming removed 8 bases from V and 0 bases from J, with 10 bases in between. The length of the CDR3 is 13 residues. CDR3 DNA sequence: TGTGCCAGCCGGGACGGTCACCAAGAGACCCAGTACTTC. This encodes CASRDGHQETQYF.

CDR3 DNA: TGCGCCAGCAGCCAAGATATGGTCACTAGCGGGGGAGATACGCAGTATTTT. This encodes CASSQDMVTSGGDTQYF. The chain couples TRBV4-3 to TRBJ2-3; TRBD2 agrees at 11 bases. Germline V gene lookup returns CDR1 LGHNA and CDR2 YSLEER. V trimming: 0 bases; J trimming: 5 bases; junction bases outside the gene matches: 7. CDR3 length equals 17 residues.

The chain is built from TRBV29-1 and TRBJ2-1; TRBD2 aligns across 12 bases. This CDR3 region has 13 residues. The V gene end was trimmed by 4 bases and the J gene end by 6 bases; junction bases not matched to a gene: 1. Germline CDR1 is SQVTM and CDR2 is ANQGSEA. CDR3 nucleotide sequence: TGCAGCGTTGCGACTAGCGGGAGCAATGAGCAGTTCTTC. It specifies CSVATSGSNEQFF.

This chain links TRBV30 with TRBJ2-3; 8 bases are a match to TRBD2. Trimming cost V 3 bases and J 6 bases; bases outside gene matches: 11. Germline loops: CDR1 GTSNPN, CDR2 SVGIG (reference sequence). The CDR3 spans 15 residues. The CDR3 spells CAWSPQREIRDTQYF. The CDR3 DNA sequence: TGTGCCTGGAGCCCCCAGCGGGAGATACGGGATACGCAGTATTTT. The whole variable domain, remainder taken from reference TRBV30 and TRBJ2-3, is SQTIHQWPATLVQPVGSPLSLECTVEGTSNPNLYWYRQAAGRGLQLLFYSVGIGQISSEVPQNLSASRPQDRQFILSSKKLLLSDSGFYLCAWSPQREIRDTQYFGPGTRLTVL.

The rearrangement links TRBV27 to TRBJ2-7, with D possibly TRBD1 on 6 matching bases. CDR1 is MNHEY, CDR2 SMNVEV, per germline (reference sequence). Trimming cost V 4 bases and J 1 base, with 14 bases left between them. This CDR3 is built from 15 residues. The DNA of the CDR3 is TGTGCCAGCAGTTACCGACAGGTACCATCCTACGAGCAGTACTTC. Encoded protein: CASSYRQVPSYEQYF.

The chain joins TRBV9 to TRBJ2-7, with TRBD1 matching 7 bases. The length of the CDR3 is 14 residues. Trimming at V came to 4 bases and at J to 7 bases, leaving 11 bases not matched to a gene. Looked up from germline, CDR1 is SGDLS and CDR2 is YYNGEE. The CDR3 DNA sequence: TGTGCCAGCAGCCTAATGACAGGGTCAAGGGAGCAGTACTTC. This sequence encodes CASSLMTGSREQYF.

The V call is TRBV13, the J call TRBJ2-7; the D is unclear. The ends were cut back, 0 bases at V and 3 bases at J, with 3 bases in the middle. The CDR3 consists of 12 residues. Germline-derived CDR1 and CDR2 are PRHDT and FYEKMQ (reference sequence). The chain's CDR3 is CASSLGFYEQYF. The CDR3 region has the DNA TGTGCCAGCAGCTTAGGTTTCTACGAGCAGTACTTC.